These 4 T cell receptor beta chains were all obtained from the same sample, sequenced in a study of long-term antiretroviral therapy in people with HIV. Samples were assayed with immunoSEQ v3.0 at survey level. The protocol was immunoSEQ multiplex PCR, while the TCRdb copy is restricted to in-frame clones and leaves out a portion. The table includes approximately 26,000 clones, more than 85% detected once. This specimen was unsorted PBMCs, taken 3.1 years after starting antiretroviral therapy. These receptors came from a man aged 18 to 29 with HIV.

The chain has TRBV4-3 and TRBJ2-3; D possibly corresponds to TRBD2 (6 bases). Germline-derived CDR1 and CDR2 are LGHNA and YSLEER. CDR3 length: 17 residues. The V gene lost 0 bases and the J gene lost 2 bases, with 15 bases spanning the gap. CDR3: CASSQDHAGLVTDTQYF. CDR3 coding DNA: TGCGCCAGCAGCCAAGATCACGCGGGACTTGTCACAGATACGCAGTATTTT.

The rearrangement uses TRBV7-2 and TRBJ2-2; D gene unclear. Germline assignment: CDR1 SGHTA and CDR2 FQGNSA. Trimming cost V 4 bases and J 8 bases, with 17 bases left between them. The CDR3 length is 15 residues. The CDR3 is CASSSRSPRTGELFF. The CDR3 DNA reads TGTGCCAGCAGCTCCAGATCCCCCAGAACGGGGGAGCTGTTTTTT. Complete variable domain (other parts from reference TRBV7-2 and TRBJ2-2): GAGVSQSPSNKVTEKGKDVELRCDPISGHTALYWYRQSLGQGLEFLIYFQGNSAPDKSGLPSDRFSAERTGGSVSTLTIQRTQQEDSAVYLCASSSRSPRTGELFFGEGSRLTVL.

The chain carries TRBV18 and TRBJ1-4; TRBD1 matches 10 bases. Trimming removed 2 bases from V and 8 bases from J; junction bases left unmatched: 8. Germline V CDR1 and CDR2: KGHSH, LQKENI. CDR3 length: 16 residues. The CDR3 protein is CASSPMTGGWKEKLFF. In DNA form, the CDR3 reads TGTGCCAGCTCACCAATGACAGGGGGCTGGAAAGAAAAACTGTTTTTT.

The gene calls are TRBV7-9 and TRBJ2-7, with TRBD1 identical over 9 bases. Germline loops: CDR1 SEHNR, CDR2 FQNEAQ (reference sequence). The CDR3 totals 14 residues. The trim removed 6 bases at V and 5 bases at J, leaving 8 bases unmatched. The CDR3 DNA is TGTGCCAGCAGTCCCGGGACAGGGATCGACGAGCAGTACTTC. Its translation is CASSPGTGIDEQYF.